The 6 T cell receptor beta chains presented below share a single source sample, sequenced in a study of shared clonotypes between healthy human individuals. CD8 cells classed as naive were CD45RO-negative and positively selected for CCR7, excluding terminally differentiated effector memory CD45RA+ cells. The table came from immunoSEQ multiplex PCR; TCRdb's copy has only in-frame clones and leaves some out. The profile shows 2 million to 2.5 million clones, about 92% of them singletons. The sample consisted of naive CD8+ T cells from PBMCs. All receptors derive from a man aged 18 to 30 in good health. Some clones in this sample may be carry-over from other donors' samples.

The J gene is TRBJ1-4, the V gene TRBV6-1, with 9 bases fitting TRBD1. Per the germline V gene, CDR1 is MNHNS and CDR2 is SASEGT. V lost 6 bases and J lost 8; bases outside the gene matches: 7. This CDR3 is 14 amino acids long. The CDR3 sequence: CASRVDRGQEKLFF. The CDR3 nucleotides read TGTGCCAGCAGGGTGGACAGGGGCCAAGAAAAACTGTTTTTT.

Comment on this clone: An end of the junction differs from the germline gene, which may be a read error. This sequence joins TRBV4-1 and TRBJ1-1; TRBD1 might be the D (6 bases). Germline CDR1 is MGHRA and CDR2 is YSYEKL. The CDR3 covers 15 residues. CDR3 residues: CASSQGPPHGGYPLF. CDR3 in DNA: TGCGCCAGCAGCCAAGGTCCCCCGCATGGGGGCTATCCCCTCTTT.

This clone was recorded once. The chain couples TRBV4-1 to TRBJ2-4; D perhaps matches TRBD2 (5 bases). CDR1 is MGHRA, CDR2 YSYEKL, per germline. CDR3 length equals 12 residues. The germline V and J ends were trimmed by 4 bases and 14 bases, with 15 bases remaining between them. As DNA, the CDR3 is TGCGCCAGCAGCCCCGGACGGGGTGGAAAGTACTTC. Residues: CASSPGRGGKYF.

This clone appeared once. The rearrangement links TRBV11-2 to TRBJ2-2, with D maybe TRBD1 (6 bases). V lost 4 bases and J 3 bases, leaving 12 bases between the germline ends. Per the germline V gene, CDR1 is SGHAT and CDR2 is FQNNGV. The CDR3 sequence is 15 residues long. CDR3 amino acids: CASSYRVWDTGELFF. Written as DNA, the CDR3 is TGTGCCAGCAGCTACAGGGTTTGGGACACCGGGGAGCTGTTTTTT.

J is TRBJ1-2 and V is TRBV15; D may be TRBD1 (5 bases). The V gene lost 1 base and the J gene lost 7 bases, with 13 bases spanning the gap. Germline V lookup: CDR1 LNHNV, CDR2 YYDKDF (reference sequence). The CDR3 runs to 14 residues. CDR3 sequence (DNA): TGTGCCACCAGCAGAGTCGGGGACCCGCGTGGCTACACCTTC. Protein product: CATSRVGDPRGYTF.

The chain joins TRBV12-5 to TRBJ2-7; 7 bases fit TRBD2. V shed 7 bases and J 4 bases; nucleotides not matched to a gene: 7. The CDR3 loop spans 13 amino acids. In germline, CDR1 is LGHNT, CDR2 FRNRAP. CDR3 nucleotide sequence: TGTGCTAGTGCCACTTCCGGGGGGTACGAGCAGTACTTC. Protein sequence: CASATSGGYEQYF.